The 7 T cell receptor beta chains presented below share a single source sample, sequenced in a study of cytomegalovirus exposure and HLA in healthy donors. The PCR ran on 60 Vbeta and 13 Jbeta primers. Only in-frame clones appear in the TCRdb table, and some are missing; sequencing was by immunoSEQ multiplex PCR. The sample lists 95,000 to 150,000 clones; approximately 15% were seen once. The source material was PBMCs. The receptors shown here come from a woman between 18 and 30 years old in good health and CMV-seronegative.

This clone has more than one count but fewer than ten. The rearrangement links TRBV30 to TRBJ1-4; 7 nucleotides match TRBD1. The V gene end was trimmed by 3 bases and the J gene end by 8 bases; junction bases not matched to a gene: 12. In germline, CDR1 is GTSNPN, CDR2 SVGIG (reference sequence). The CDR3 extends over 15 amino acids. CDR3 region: CAWRDFDRALEKLFF. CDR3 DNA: TGTGCCTGGAGAGACTTCGACAGGGCTTTGGAAAAACTGTTTTTT.

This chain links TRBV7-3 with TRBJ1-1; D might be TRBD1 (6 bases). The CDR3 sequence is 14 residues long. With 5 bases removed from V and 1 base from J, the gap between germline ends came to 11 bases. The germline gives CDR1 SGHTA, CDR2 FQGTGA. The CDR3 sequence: CASSLGHQNTEAFF. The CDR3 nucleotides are TGTGCCAGCAGCCTGGGACACCAGAACACTGAAGCTTTCTTT.

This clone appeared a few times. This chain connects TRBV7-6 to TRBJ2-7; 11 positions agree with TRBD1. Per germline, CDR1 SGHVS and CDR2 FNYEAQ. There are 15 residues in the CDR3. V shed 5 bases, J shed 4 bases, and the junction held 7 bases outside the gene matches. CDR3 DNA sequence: TGTGCCAGCAGCCCGGACAGGGGGCGCGGGTACGAGCAGTACTTC. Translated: CASSPDRGRGYEQYF.

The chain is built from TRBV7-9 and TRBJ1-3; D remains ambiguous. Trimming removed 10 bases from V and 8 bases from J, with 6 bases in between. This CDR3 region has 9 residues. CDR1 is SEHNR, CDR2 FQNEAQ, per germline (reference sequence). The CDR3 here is CAMGDTIYF. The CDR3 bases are TGTGCCATGGGCGACACCATATATTTT.

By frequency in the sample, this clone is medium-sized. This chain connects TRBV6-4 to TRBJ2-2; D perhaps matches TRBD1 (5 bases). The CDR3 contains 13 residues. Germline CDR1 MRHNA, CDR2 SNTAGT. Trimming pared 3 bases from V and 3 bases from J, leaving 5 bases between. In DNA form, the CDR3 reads TGTGCCAGCAGTGAAGGGGACACCGGGGAGCTGTTTTTT. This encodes CASSEGDTGELFF.

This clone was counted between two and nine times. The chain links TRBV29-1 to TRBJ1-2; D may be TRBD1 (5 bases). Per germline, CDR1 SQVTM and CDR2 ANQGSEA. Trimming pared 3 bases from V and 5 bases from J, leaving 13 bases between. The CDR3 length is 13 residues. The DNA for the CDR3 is TGCAGCGTTGAGGCCCCCAAGGGGTATGGCTACACCTTC. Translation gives CSVEAPKGYGYTF.

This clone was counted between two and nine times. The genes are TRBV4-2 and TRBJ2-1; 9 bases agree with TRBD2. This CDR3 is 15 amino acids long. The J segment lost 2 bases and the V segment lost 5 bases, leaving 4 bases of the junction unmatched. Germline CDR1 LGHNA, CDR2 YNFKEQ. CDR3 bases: TGTGCCAGCAGCTTGACTAGCGGAACCTACAATGAGCAGTTCTTC. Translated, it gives CASSLTSGTYNEQFF.